A selection of T cell receptor beta chains follows, all from one sample in a study of CXCR3-negative and CXCR3-positive naive CD8 T cells. From the 5' RACE reads, TCRdb lists one entry per CDR3 protein and no DNA. The sample has 140,000 to 150,000 distinct CDR3 sequences. Sequenced sample: naive CXCR3+ CD8+ T cells from blood. The receptors originated from a human donor in good health. Some clones in this sample may be carry-over from other donors' samples. CDR3s include the opening cysteine and the closing phenylalanine or tryptophan.

V	J	CDR3
TRBV20-1	TRBJ1-4	CSARIVRWWEKLFF
TRBV5-1	TRBJ2-7	CASSLIPTYEQYF
TRBV29-1	TRBJ2-1	CSVDYSRGSVNEQFF
TRBV29-1	TRBJ1-2	CSVEARRGFGYTF
TRBV29-1	TRBJ2-3	CSAYGTAISTDTQYF
TRBV5-1	TRBJ2-7	CASSPDRGALEQYF
TRBV10-3	TRBJ2-3	CAISESTSGWSTDTQYF
TRBV29-1	TRBJ2-7	CSVVLGSREQYF
TRBV13	TRBJ2-7	CASSTRTEFYEQYF
TRBV28	TRBJ2-3	CASSLLGGRRTDTQYF
TRBV15	TRBJ1-5	CATSTTGGNQPQHF
TRBV29-1	TRBJ2-4	CGVVQTNINIQYF
TRBV5-1	TRBJ1-1	CASSHSDPGNTEAFF
TRBV28	TRBJ2-1	CASSLTGTVDNEQFF
TRBV4-2	TRBJ2-1	CASSPRLAGAHNEQFF
TRBV7-7	TRBJ2-5	CASSPQGGPGIETQYF
TRBV7-9	TRBJ2-2	CASSPPASELFF
TRBV27	TRBJ1-5	CASREGFGNQPQHF
TRBV15	TRBJ2-1	CATSTTSVYEQFF
TRBV4-3	TRBJ2-1	CASSPGDSSDNEQFF
TRBV7-9	TRBJ1-3	CAAEQGKSGNTIYF
TRBV20-1	TRBJ2-1	CSARSQDGYNEQFF
TRBV5-6	TRBJ2-1	CASSPRTGASYNEQFF
TRBV28	TRBJ2-1	CASSLGGRNEQFF
TRBV27	TRBJ2-3	CASSLFGLAGATDTQYF
TRBV5-1	TRBJ1-5	CASSLAGATNQPQHF
TRBV7-9	TRBJ1-5	CASSLMESSNQPQHF
TRBV5-1	TRBJ1-1	CASSLPGNPEAFF
TRBV5-1	TRBJ2-1	CASSLAADYYNEQFF
TRBV29-1	TRBJ2-7	CSVGVANNYEQYF
TRBV29-1	TRBJ2-5	CSTRTGGETQYF
TRBV20-1	TRBJ2-1	CRASGSYNEQFF
TRBV20-1	TRBJ1-5	CSASPPGGYQPQHF
TRBV28	TRBJ2-5	CASSLAYSGQETQYF